Presented here are 3 T cell receptor beta chains from one specimen sequenced in a study of vaccination effects on CD4 cells after COVID-19. Profiling relied on immunoSEQ multiplex PCR, and the TCRdb table lists in-frame clones only, not all of them. The sample contains about 41,000 clones, more than 65% of which appear only once. Peptide-pool stimulation followed by sequencing identified expanded antigen-specific CD4+ clonotypes in the ViraFEST assay. Isolating CD4+ T cells followed approximately ten days of culture. Having tested negative for nucleocapsid antibodies, the vaccine recipients showed no prior SARS-CoV-2 infection. These TCRs are of unknown antigen specificity. The input for sequencing was CD4+ T cells from PBMCs cultured with HCoV-NL63 spike peptides, taken before COVID-19 vaccination. The receptors here all came from a human donor who received a COVID-19 vaccine.

V usage is TRBV28 and J usage is TRBJ2-2; TRBD1 or TRBD2 may be the D gene (5 bases each). CDR1 MDHEN and CDR2 SYDVKM come from the germline V gene. Deletions cut 7 bases from V and 0 bases from J, with 12 bases between. The CDR3 has 15 amino acids. The CDR3 loop reads CASNVGTANTGELFF. The CDR3 bases are TGTGCCAGCAATGTCGGGACCGCGAACACCGGGGAGCTGTTTTTT. Variable domain in full (rest from reference TRBV28 and TRBJ2-2): DVKVTQSSRYLVKRTGEKVFLECVQDMDHENMFWYRQDPGLGLRLIYFSYDVKMKEKGDIPEGYSVSREKKERFSLILESASTNQTSMYLCASNVGTANTGELFFGEGSRLTVL.

J is TRBJ2-5 and V is TRBV10-3, with D perhaps matching TRBD2 (5 bases). The CDR3 has 13 amino acids. Germline CDR1 reads ENHRY; CDR2 reads SYGVKD. Trimming left V 3 bases short and J 2 bases short, with 7 bases between. The CDR3 coding sequence is TGTGCCATCAGTGAAGGGAGACAAGAGACCCAGTACTTC. Amino acids: CAISEGRQETQYF.

The sample holds one count of this clone. This chain joins TRBV2 and TRBJ2-3; 12 bases are shared with TRBD2. The V gene end was trimmed by 5 bases and the J gene end by 1 base; junction bases not matched to a gene: 10. Germline V gives CDR1 SNHLY, CDR2 FYNNEI. CDR3 length: 18 residues. CDR3 in DNA: TGTGCCAGCAGTTACCTAGGACTAGCGGGGTCGCGCACAGATACGCAGTATTTT. Translating gives CASSYLGLAGSRTDTQYF.